This record covers a single T cell receptor (beta chain). The antigen remains undetermined. These data come from a study of long-term antiretroviral therapy in people with HIV. The samples, holding 1-10 million cryopreserved PBMC, were thawed before DNA extraction was carried out. J was trimmed by 2 bases and V by 4 bases; bases with no gene match: 8. The germline gives CDR1 MGHDK, CDR2 SYGVNS. This CDR3 is 16 amino acids long. Assay version v3.0 of immunoSEQ was used, and it was run at survey level. Per sample, sequencing targeted about 40,000-50,000 T-cell genomes. Some clones are missing from TCRdb's copy, which holds only in-frame ones; the method was immunoSEQ multiplex PCR. The data contain tens of thousands of clones, 70% to 85% of them singletons. Study results and limitations: Sampling of blood ran from about 2003 to 2017, and older ART regimens were possibly in use. CDR3 length ranges were narrower in HIV repertoires than in controls.

The chain combines TRBV25-1 with TRBJ2-7, with TRBD1 identical over 10 bases. This TCR came from a man aged 45-65 years with HIV. Here the sequenced sample was unsorted PBMCs, taken 3 years after starting antiretroviral therapy. DNA of the CDR3: TGTGCCAGCAGTGGCGCCCGGACAGGGGGAGCCTACGAGCAGTACTTC. Its protein is CASSGARTGGAYEQYF.